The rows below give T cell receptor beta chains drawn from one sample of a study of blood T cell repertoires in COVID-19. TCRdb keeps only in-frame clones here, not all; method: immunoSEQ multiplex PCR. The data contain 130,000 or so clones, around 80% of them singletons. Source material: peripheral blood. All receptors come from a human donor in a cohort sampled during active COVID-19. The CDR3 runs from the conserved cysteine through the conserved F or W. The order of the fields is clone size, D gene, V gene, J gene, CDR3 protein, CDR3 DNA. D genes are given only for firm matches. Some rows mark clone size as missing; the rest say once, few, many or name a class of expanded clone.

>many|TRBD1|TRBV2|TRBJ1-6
CASSVDRGFNNSPLHF
TGTGCCAGCAGTGTCGACAGGGGTTTCAATAATTCACCCCTCCACTTT
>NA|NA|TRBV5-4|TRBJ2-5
CASSLARGRGWETQYF
TGTGCCAGCAGCTTGGCCAGGGGCAGGGGTTGGGAGACCCAGTACTTC
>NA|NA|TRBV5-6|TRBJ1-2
CASSSSRRAYYGYTF
TGTGCCAGCAGCTCCTCTAGGCGAGCCTACTATGGCTACACCTTC
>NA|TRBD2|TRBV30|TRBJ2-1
CAKGLAGNYNEQFF
TGTGCCAAGGGACTAGCGGGAAATTACAATGAGCAGTTCTTC
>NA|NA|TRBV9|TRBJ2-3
CASSVQGHTDTQYF
TGTGCCAGCAGCGTTCAGGGTCACACAGATACGCAGTATTTT
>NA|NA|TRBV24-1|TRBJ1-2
CATSSVSNYGYTF
TGTGCCACCAGTTCCGTCTCTAACTATGGCTACACCTTC
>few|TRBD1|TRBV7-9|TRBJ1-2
CASSPTGVGGYTF
TGTGCCAGCAGCCCAACAGGGGTCGGAGGCTACACCTTC
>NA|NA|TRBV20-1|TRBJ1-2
CSIRDTYGYTF
TGCAGTATCCGGGACACCTATGGCTACACCTTC
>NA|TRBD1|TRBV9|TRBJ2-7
CASSARQGETYEQYF
TGTGCCAGCAGCGCAAGACAGGGGGAAACCTACGAGCAGTACTTC
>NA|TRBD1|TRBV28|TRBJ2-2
CASSTIPGTAYTGELFF
TGTGCCAGCAGTACCATCCCCGGGACAGCGTACACCGGGGAGCTGTTTTTT
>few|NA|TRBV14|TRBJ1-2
CASSEEAHYGYTF
TGTGCCAGCAGCGAGGAGGCCCACTATGGCTACACCTTC
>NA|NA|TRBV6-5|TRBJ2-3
CASSYLPTGTDTQYF
TGTGCCAGCAGTTACCTACCTACGGGCACAGATACGCAGTATTTT
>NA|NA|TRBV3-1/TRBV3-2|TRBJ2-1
CASSQDGRRGAGNEQFF
TGTGCCAGCAGCCAAGACGGGCGACGGGGGGCGGGGAATGAGCAGTTCTTC
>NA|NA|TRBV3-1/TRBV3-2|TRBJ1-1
CASSQDYGGTEAFF
TGTGCCAGCAGCCAAGATTACGGGGGGACTGAAGCTTTCTTT
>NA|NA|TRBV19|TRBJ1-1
CASSTSPTGLAEAFF
TGTGCCAGTAGTACCTCTCCTACAGGGCTCGCTGAAGCTTTCTTT
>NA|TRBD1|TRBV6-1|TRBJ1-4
CASSETVRGANEKLFF
TGTGCCAGCAGTGAGACAGTCAGGGGGGCTAATGAAAAACTGTTTTTT
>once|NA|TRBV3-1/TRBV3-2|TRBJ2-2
CASSHLGAGTGELFF
TGTGCCAGCAGCCATCTGGGGGCCGGAACCGGGGAGCTGTTTTTT
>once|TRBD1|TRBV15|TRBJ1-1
CATSRNSGGMTEAFF
TGTGCCACCAGCAGAAATTCAGGGGGGATGACTGAAGCTTTCTTT
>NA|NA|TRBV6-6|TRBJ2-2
CASSPRGVAGGTGELFF
TGTGCCAGCAGTCCCCGAGGTGTGGCAGGGGGGACCGGGGAGCTGTTTTTT
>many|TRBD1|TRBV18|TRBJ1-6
CASSPIGGGNSPLHF
TGTGCCAGCTCTCCCATAGGAGGGGGCAATTCACCCCTCCACTTT
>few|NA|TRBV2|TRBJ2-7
CASRDTGFYEQYF
TGTGCCAGCAGGGATACAGGGTTTTACGAGCAGTACTTC
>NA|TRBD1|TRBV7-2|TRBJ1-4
CASSFDRGHNEKLFF
TGTGCCAGCAGCTTTGACAGGGGGCACAATGAAAAACTGTTTTTT
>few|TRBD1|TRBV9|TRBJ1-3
CASSAGPQGGGNTIYF
TGTGCCAGCAGCGCGGGCCCCCAGGGGGGCGGAAACACCATATATTTT
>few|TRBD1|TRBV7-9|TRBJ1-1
CASSFLQGGDTEAFF
TGTGCCAGCAGCTTCCTACAGGGGGGGGACACTGAAGCTTTCTTT
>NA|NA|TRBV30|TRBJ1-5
CAWSASGDQPQHF
TGTGCCTGGAGTGCATCAGGGGATCAGCCCCAGCATTTT
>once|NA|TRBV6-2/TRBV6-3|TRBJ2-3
CASTPRGARTDTQYF
TGTGCCAGCACCCCCCGGGGGGCCCGCACAGATACGCAGTATTTT
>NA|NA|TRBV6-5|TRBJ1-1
CASSWQDSFVNTEAFF
TGTGCCAGCAGTTGGCAGGATTCTTTCGTGAACACTGAAGCTTTCTTT
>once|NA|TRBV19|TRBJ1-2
CASSSSTGIDGYTF
TGTGCCAGTAGTTCTTCGACGGGGATTGATGGCTACACCTTC
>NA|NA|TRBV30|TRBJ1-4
CAWETPGGENEKLFF
TGTGCCTGGGAGACTCCCGGGGGGGAGAATGAAAAACTGTTTTTT
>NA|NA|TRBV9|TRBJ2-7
CASSGRPEEGEQYF
TGTGCCAGCAGCGGCCGCCCGGAAGAGGGCGAGCAGTACTTC
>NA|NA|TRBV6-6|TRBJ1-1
CASSYGAYTEAFF
TGTGCCAGCAGTTACGGGGCGTACACTGAAGCTTTCTTT
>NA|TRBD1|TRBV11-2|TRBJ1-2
CASSYPPYRGPRGENGYTF
TGTGCCAGCAGCTATCCACCCTACAGGGGGCCCAGGGGAGAGAATGGCTACACCTTC